This T cell receptor beta chain is drawn from a study of T cell changes during pregnancy in multiple sclerosis. This clone has just a few counts. Germline V gene data show CDR1 as MDHEN and CDR2 as SYDVKM. The ends lost 4 bases at V and 6 bases at J; junction bases unmatched: 12. The CDR3 sequence is 16 residues long. Libraries were prepared by immunoSEQ multiplex PCR; TCRdb keeps only in-frame clonotypes and omits some of them. The sample records roughly 84,000 clones, around 93% being singletons. This specimen was peripheral blood, taken in the third trimester of pregnancy. The chain has TRBV28 and TRBJ1-1, with TRBD1 matching over 9 bases. The receptor's source is a female donor in good health, enrolled as a control in a pregnancy study. CDR3 amino acids: CASSSPDRGTWAEAFF. CDR3 nucleotide sequence: TGTGCCAGCAGTTCACCGGACAGGGGTACATGGGCTGAAGCTTTCTTT. The full variable domain, its missing parts supplied by reference TRBV28 and TRBJ1-1, is DVKVTQSSRYLVKRTGEKVFLECVQDMDHENMFWYRQDPGLGLRLIYFSYDVKMKEKGDIPEGYSVSREKKERFSLILESASTNQTSMYLCASSSPDRGTWAEAFFGQGTRLTVV.